This T cell receptor (beta chain) was identified during a study of T cells in Graves' hyperthyroidism and ophthalmopathy. Regarding the study as a whole: The majority of expanded thyroid clonotypes above 0.001 also appeared in blood. Ophthalmopathy could be told apart from stable hyperthyroidism with a 13 V-J model.

The CDR3 is 16 residues long. Trimming pared 5 bases from V and 1 base from J, leaving 15 bases between. CDR1 is SGHAT and CDR2 is FQNNGV in the germline V gene. This clonotype was seen more than once but under ten times. Its specificity is unknown. TCR beta CDR3 regions were amplified from RNA transcripts. The study used the HTBI primer set for a first-round RT-PCR of the TCR CDR3. One entry per CDR3 protein, called by TCRdb with MiXCR from the multiplex PCR reads. The table has 400,000 to 550,000 distinct CDR3 sequences, roughly 24% seen once; the top ten hold around 11%. Sequenced sample: blood. The source is a woman in her twenties or thirties with Graves' ophthalmopathy. The J gene is TRBJ1-3, the V gene TRBV11-2; D call uncertain. Here the CDR3 DNA reads TGTGCCAGCAGCGTCGGAGCGCTTGTATCTGGAAACACCATATATTTT. It codes for CASSVGALVSGNTIYF.